Presented here are 25 T cell receptor beta chains from one specimen sequenced in a study of beta chain features in type 1 diabetes. General study results and limits: When Type 1 diabetes patients were examined, their TCRB CDR3s proved moderately but significantly shorter in all four CD4+ subsets.

Reverse transcribing all isolated RNA meant expressed TCRB transcripts were sequenced. The data were produced by immunoSEQ multiplex PCR, yet TCRdb's version contains in-frame clones alone and is incomplete. The table includes about 270,000 clones, roughly an eighth detected once. No antigen is known for these receptors. The sample consisted of naive CD4+ T cells from blood. The receptor source for this set is a man aged 25 to 45 with type 1 diabetes.

The chain is built from TRBV28 and TRBJ2-5; D may be TRBD2 (5 bases). V lost 6 bases and J lost 4, with 12 bases in between. Germline V gene lookup returns CDR1 MDHEN and CDR2 SYDVKM. CDR3 size: 13 residues. CDR3: CASSLGRGETQYF. For the CDR3, the DNA is TGTGCCAGCAGCCTTGGGAGAGGAGAGACCCAGTACTTC.

The chain uses TRBV7-2 and TRBJ2-1; 10 bases map to TRBD2. The germline V gene encodes CDR1 SGHTA and CDR2 FQGNSA. The trim removed 3 bases at V and 7 bases at J, leaving 15 bases unmatched. The CDR3 contains 18 residues. CDR3 sequence: CASSFRLAGVAGGNEQFF. In DNA, the CDR3 is TGTGCCAGCAGCTTTAGGCTAGCGGGGGTCGCGGGGGGGAATGAGCAGTTCTTC.

The rearrangement uses TRBV2 and TRBJ1-5; D may be TRBD1 (6 bases). The ends were cut back, 6 bases at V and 3 bases at J, with 15 bases in the middle. CDR1 and CDR2 (germline): SNHLY, FYNNEI. The length of the CDR3 is 15 residues. The CDR3 loop is CASREQGTLNQPQHF. Written as DNA, the CDR3 is TGTGCCAGCAGGGAACAGGGAACCCTCAATCAGCCCCAGCATTTT. Variable domain in full (rest from reference TRBV2 and TRBJ1-5): EPEVTQTPSHQVTQMGQEVILRCVPISNHLYFYWYRQILGQKVEFLVSFYNNEISEKSEIFDDQFSVERPDGSNFTLKIRSTKLEDSAMYFCASREQGTLNQPQHFGDGTRLSIL.

The genes are TRBV28 and TRBJ2-3; D remains unclear. Germline loops: CDR1 MDHEN, CDR2 SYDVKM. Trimming took off 7 bases at V and 3 bases at J, with 5 bases between the two ends. The CDR3 has 11 residues. CDR3 nucleotide sequence: TGTGCCAGCACCCTTACAGATACGCAGTATTTT. It is translated as CASTLTDTQYF.

V usage is TRBV18 and J usage is TRBJ2-3; perhaps TRBD1 as D (5 bases). From germline, CDR1 is KGHSH and CDR2 LQKENI. The CDR3 is 14 residues long. Trimming stripped 3 bases from V and 3 bases from J, with 10 bases between. As DNA, the CDR3 is TGTGCCAGCTCACCGTCCAGGGAAACAGATACGCAGTATTTT. As protein: CASSPSRETDTQYF.

This clone was detected only a few times. The chain links TRBV4-3 to TRBJ2-2; 12 bases map to TRBD2. Germline lookup yields CDR1 LGHNA and CDR2 YSLEER. V was clipped by 1 base and J by 7 bases; unmatched bases: 4. CDR3 length: 16 amino acids. CDR3 nucleotide sequence: TGCGCCAGCAGCCAAGGACTAGCGGGAGTTGGCGGGGAGCTGTTTTTT. Its translation is CASSQGLAGVGGELFF.

In its sample, this clone was seen a few times. The rearrangement uses TRBV25-1 and TRBJ2-1; 7 bases match TRBD2. The V segment lost 5 bases and the J segment 5 bases; nucleotides outside the gene matches: 9. The CDR3 is 15 residues long. Per the germline V gene, CDR1 is MGHDK and CDR2 is SYGVNS. The CDR3 here is CASSSVGSGNNEQFF. The DNA of the CDR3 is TGTGCCAGCAGTTCGGTAGGAAGCGGGAACAATGAGCAGTTCTTC.

In the case of this clone: The sample has other DNA sequences that encode this CDR3 too. The CDR3 reads CASSVGGGSYNEQFF. CDR3 DNA sequence: TGTGCCAGCAGCGTGGGGGGAGGCTCCTACAATGAGCAGTTCTTC. The chain joins TRBV9 to TRBJ2-1; D might be TRBD2 (6 bases). This CDR3 has 15 amino acids. V lost 2 bases and J lost 0, with 9 bases in between. Germline V gives CDR1 SGDLS, CDR2 YYNGEE.

The chain combines TRBV5-1 with TRBJ2-5; 10 positions match TRBD2. Germline V gene lookup returns CDR1 SGHRS and CDR2 YFSETQ. The CDR3 totals 15 residues. After removal of 4 bases from V and 5 bases from J, the junction contained 8 bases not matched to a gene. The CDR3 DNA follows: TGCGCCAGCAGCCCAAGCGGGAGGGGAGGGGAGACCCAGTACTTC. The encoded protein is CASSPSGRGGETQYF.

This clone has only a few counts. For the CDR3, the DNA is TGTGCCAGCAGCCGGACAAGTAACACCGGGGAGCTGTTTTTT. Its translation is CASSRTSNTGELFF. J is TRBJ2-2 and V is TRBV2, with a weak D call TRBD1 (5 bases). The CDR3 consists of 14 residues. Trimming took 6 bases from V and 2 from J, leaving 10 bases between them. From germline, CDR1 is SNHLY and CDR2 FYNNEI.

This clone was seen only a few times. V is TRBV2 and J is TRBJ2-3, with 7 positions matching TRBD2. This CDR3 has 13 amino acids. From germline, CDR1 is SNHLY and CDR2 FYNNEI. The trim removed 6 bases at V and 2 bases at J, leaving 2 bases unmatched. DNA of the CDR3: TGTGCCAGCAGAAGGGACTACACAGATACGCAGTATTTT. Amino acid sequence: CASRRDYTDTQYF. The whole variable domain, remainder taken from reference TRBV2 and TRBJ2-3, is EPEVTQTPSHQVTQMGQEVILRCVPISNHLYFYWYRQILGQKVEFLVSFYNNEISEKSEIFDDQFSVERPDGSNFTLKIRSTKLEDSAMYFCASRRDYTDTQYFGPGTRLTVL.

This chain uses TRBV4-3 with TRBJ2-3, with D uncertain. Trimming removed 0 bases at V and 6 bases at J, with 10 bases between. CDR3 size: 14 residues. CDR1 and CDR2 from the germline V gene are LGHNA and YSLEER. In DNA form, the CDR3 reads TGCGCCAGCAGCCAAGATGTAACAACCGATACGCAGTATTTT. This sequence encodes CASSQDVTTDTQYF.

For this clone: The junction differs from germline at one of its ends, possibly a read error. The rearrangement joins TRBV5-4 to TRBJ2-5; 14 bases are shared with TRBD2. Germline loops: CDR1 SGHNT, CDR2 YYREEE (reference sequence). The CDR3 is made up of 15 amino acids. Written as DNA, the CDR3 is TGCGCCAGCAGCTCCCGACTAGCGGGAGGGGAGACCCAGTACTTC. Protein: CASSSRLAGGETQYF.

This clone was seen only a few times. The rearrangement joins TRBV27 to TRBJ2-1; D is unclear. The CDR3 sequence is 13 residues long. Trimming pared 0 bases from V and 8 bases from J, leaving 8 bases between. Germline CDR1 reads MNHEY; CDR2 reads SMNVEV (reference sequence). In DNA, the CDR3 is TGTGCCAGCAGTTTATCATCTGGGCATGAGCAGTTCTTC. It codes for CASSLSSGHEQFF.

The rearrangement joins TRBV4-3 to TRBJ1-1; TRBD1 might be the D (6 bases). V shed 0 bases and J shed 6 bases, with 14 bases lying between them. CDR1 and CDR2 (germline): LGHNA, YSLEER. The CDR3 has 15 amino acids. CDR3 bases: TGCGCCAGCAGCCAAGACCTATCCCGACAGGCTGAAGCTTTCTTT. It yields the protein CASSQDLSRQAEAFF.

This clone was found a few times. The rearrangement uses TRBV7-2 and TRBJ2-1; TRBD2 aligns across 7 bases. Germline V gene lookup returns CDR1 SGHTA and CDR2 FQGNSA. V trimming: 7 bases; J trimming: 6 bases; junction bases outside the gene matches: 12. The CDR3 sequence is 15 residues long. The CDR3 sequence: CASIKVGEGSNEQFF. The CDR3 DNA reads as TGTGCCAGCATCAAAGTAGGGGAGGGTAGCAATGAGCAGTTCTTC.

The rearrangement links TRBV15 to TRBJ2-7; possibly TRBD2 for D (5 bases). The CDR3 consists of 13 residues. V dropped 3 bases and J dropped 5 bases, with 11 bases sitting between them. Looked up from germline, CDR1 is LNHNV and CDR2 is YYDKDF (reference sequence). The CDR3 nucleotides read TGTGCCACCAGCAGTTCCCCCGGGAACGAGCAGTACTTC. It specifies CATSSSPGNEQYF.

V gene TRBV9 combines with J gene TRBJ2-6; 8 nucleotides match TRBD2. The CDR3 runs to 19 residues. Germline values: CDR1 SGDLS, CDR2 YYNGEE. The V and J ends lost 4 bases and 4 bases, in that order; junction bases with no gene match: 16. The CDR3: CASSPKTSAHWRGANVLTF. The CDR3 DNA follows: TGTGCCAGCAGCCCCAAGACTAGCGCCCATTGGAGGGGGGCCAACGTCCTGACTTTC.

The genes are TRBV29-1 and TRBJ2-3, with 9 bases lining up with TRBD2. Per germline, CDR1 SQVTM and CDR2 ANQGSEA. Unmatched junction bases numbered 17, after V lost 5 bases and J lost 8 bases. The CDR3 loop spans 16 amino acids. The chain's CDR3 is CSVNRELAGTGATQYF. The CDR3 nucleotides are TGCAGCGTTAATAGGGAGCTAGCGGGGACCGGGGCTACGCAGTATTTT.

This chain links TRBV20-1 with TRBJ1-1; D is ambiguous. V was clipped by 1 base and J by 6 bases, with 6 bases between them. Germline CDR1 DFQATT, CDR2 SNEGSKA (reference sequence). The length of the CDR3 is 11 residues. The CDR3 DNA reads TGCAGTGCTAGAGCGAGTGCTGAAGCTTTCTTT. This gives the protein CSARASAEAFF.

This clone has a handful of counts. The chain couples TRBV23-1 to TRBJ1-5; TRBD1 aligns across 8 bases. TRBV23-1 is identified as an open reading frame with a role that is uncertain. This CDR3 is 16 amino acids long. Losses at the gene ends were 0 bases for V and 7 bases for J; bases not matched to a gene: 8. CDR3 DNA: TGCGCCAGCAGTCAATCCACGGACAGGGAAGAGCAGCCCCAGCATTTT. Its translation is CASSQSTDREEQPQHF.

The table lists this clone with a few counts. V gene TRBV7-8 combines with J gene TRBJ2-5; the match to TRBD2 covers 8 bases. Germline values: CDR1 SGHVS, CDR2 FQNEAQ. The CDR3 loop spans 16 amino acids. With 5 bases clipped from V and 5 bases from J, the junction kept 13 bases outside the gene matches. CDR3 loop: CASSPRLARAQETQYF. As DNA, the CDR3 is TGTGCCAGCAGCCCCCGACTAGCGCGAGCCCAGGAGACCCAGTACTTC.

This clone was seen a handful of times. The CDR3 loop reads CASSLGRGLGETQYF. The CDR3 DNA sequence: TGTGCCAGCAGCTTAGGCCGGGGGTTGGGAGAGACCCAGTACTTC. This chain links TRBV7-9 with TRBJ2-5; D might be TRBD2 (6 bases). Trimming removed 1 base from V and 4 bases from J, with 13 bases in between. The CDR3 has 15 residues. From germline, CDR1 is SEHNR and CDR2 FQNEAQ (reference sequence). The whole variable domain, remainder taken from reference TRBV7-9 and TRBJ2-5, is DTGVSQNPRHKITKRGQNVTFRCDPISEHNRLYWYRQTLGQGPEFLTYFQNEAQLEKSRLLSDRFSAERPKGSFSTLEIQRTEQGDSAMYLCASSLGRGLGETQYFGPGTRLLVL.

This clone has just a few counts. The rearrangement links TRBV9 to TRBJ2-1, with D perhaps matching TRBD2 (6 bases). This CDR3 has 15 residues. V was clipped by 0 bases and J by 7 bases, with 14 bases between them. Germline-derived CDR1 and CDR2 are SGDLS and YYNGEE. The CDR3 DNA is TGTGCCAGCAGCGTAGCAACGGGAGACTGGAATGAGCAGTTCTTC. As protein: CASSVATGDWNEQFF.

The chain combines TRBV1 with TRBJ2-1; the table assigns TRBD2, which was not confirmed against the DNA. TRBV1 is described as a pseudogene. CDR3 length: 13 amino acids. The chain's CDR3 is CTSSRGLASEQFF. For the CDR3, the DNA is TGCACCAGCAGCCGGGGACTAGCGTCTGAGCAGTTCTTC.